The 21 T cell receptor beta chains below come from one sample, sequenced in a study of shared clonotypes between healthy human individuals. Generated by immunoSEQ multiplex PCR, the TCRdb table keeps only in-frame clones and is missing some. The table records about 510,000 clones, around 74% of them present only once. Sample: PBMCs. Receptors were obtained from a woman between 35 and 50 years old in good health. Some clones in this sample may be carry-over from other donors' samples.

The chain recombines TRBV27 with TRBJ2-7; D gene uncertain. This CDR3 contains 13 residues. Germline V lookup: CDR1 MNHEY, CDR2 SMNVEV (reference sequence). The ends were cut back, 8 bases at V and 5 bases at J, with 16 bases in the middle. The CDR3 here is CASEALGRNEQYF. CDR3 nucleotide sequence: TGTGCCAGCGAGGCCCTTGGAAGGAACGAGCAGTACTTC.

Remarks on this clone: Other DNA variants within this sample encode the same CDR3. The chain combines TRBV11-2 with TRBJ2-3, with D hard to call. The CDR3 is 13 amino acids. CDR1 SGHAT and CDR2 FQNNGV come from the germline V gene. Trimming pared 2 bases from V and 1 base from J, leaving 4 bases between. CDR3 amino acids: CASSLPGTDTQYF. Written as DNA, the CDR3 is TGTGCCAGCAGCTTACCCGGCACAGATACGCAGTATTTT.

The rearrangement uses TRBV5-4 and TRBJ1-6; D call uncertain. V lost 1 base and J 9 bases, leaving 11 bases between the germline ends. The length of the CDR3 is 14 residues. From germline, CDR1 is SGHNT and CDR2 YYREEE (reference sequence). The CDR3 loop reads CASSLREDGSPLHF. CDR3 sequence (DNA): TGTGCCAGCAGCTTGAGGGAGGACGGTTCACCCCTCCACTTT. Using reference TRBV5-4 and TRBJ1-6 for the parts outside the CDR3, the full variable domain is ETGVTQSPTHLIKTRGQQVTLRCSSQSGHNTVSWYQQALGQGPQFIFQYYREEENGRGNFPPRFSGLQFPNYSSELNVNALELDDSALYLCASSLREDGSPLHFGNGTRLTVT.

This rearrangement joins TRBV5-1 to TRBJ2-3; TRBD2 agrees at 7 bases. Trimming removed 4 bases from V and 4 bases from J; junction bases left unmatched: 9. The CDR3 contains 15 residues. CDR1 SGHRS and CDR2 YFSETQ come from the germline V gene. DNA for the CDR3: TGCGCCAGCAGCCCACGGGGCGGGAGTTCAGATACGCAGTATTTT. Translated: CASSPRGGSSDTQYF.

This clone was picked up a small number of times. The V call is TRBV7-9, the J call TRBJ1-1, with 7 bases lining up with TRBD1. Unmatched junction bases numbered 6, after V lost 2 bases and J lost 6 bases. This CDR3 spans 14 amino acids. Germline V gene data show CDR1 as SEHNR and CDR2 as FQNEAQ (reference sequence). CDR3 bases: TGTGCCAGCAGCTTACTAGGGGGCGAACCTGAAGCTTTCTTT. It translates to CASSLLGGEPEAFF. Drawing the rest from reference TRBV7-9 and TRBJ1-1, the complete variable domain is DTGVSQNPRHKITKRGQNVTFRCDPISEHNRLYWYRQTLGQGPEFLTYFQNEAQLEKSRLLSDRFSAERPKGSFSTLEIQRTEQGDSAMYLCASSLLGGEPEAFFGQGTRLTVV.

V and J are TRBV9 and TRBJ1-2; 7 bases match TRBD1. This CDR3 has 16 residues. Germline V gene data show CDR1 as SGDLS and CDR2 as YYNGEE. V was pared by 4 bases and J by 2 bases, with 11 bases of the junction left unmatched. CDR3 sequence (DNA): TGTGCCAGCAGCCCCCAGTCCGACAGGGCGAACTATGGCTACACCTTC. This gives the protein CASSPQSDRANYGYTF.

J is TRBJ1-4 and V is TRBV15, with D perhaps TRBD1 (6 bases). This CDR3 is built from 15 residues. V shed 6 bases and J shed 8 bases, with 19 bases lying between them. Germline V lookup: CDR1 LNHNV, CDR2 YYDKDF (reference sequence). The CDR3 bases are TGTGCCACCAGACCGGGGGGGCCCCGAGGAGAAAAACTGTTTTTT. The encoded protein is CATRPGGPRGEKLFF.

The rearrangement joins TRBV7-2 to TRBJ2-5; 7 nucleotides align to TRBD2. CDR3 size: 17 residues. V shed 5 bases, J shed 0 bases, and the junction held 12 bases outside the gene matches. The V gene's germline CDR1 is SGHTA and CDR2 FQGNSA. The CDR3 loop is CASSTGSPGLNQETQYF. In nucleotides, the CDR3 is TGTGCCAGCAGCACGGGATCGCCGGGACTAAACCAAGAGACCCAGTACTTC.

V is TRBV29-1 and J is TRBJ2-2; D gene unclear. CDR1 and CDR2 from the germline V gene are SQVTM and ANQGSEA. This CDR3 is 14 amino acids long. Trimming removed 5 bases from V and 4 bases from J, with 14 bases in between. CDR3 protein: CSVSHTSTTGELFF. For the CDR3, the DNA is TGCAGCGTTAGTCACACCAGCACCACCGGGGAGCTGTTTTTT.

The DNA of the CDR3 is TGTGCCAGCAGTTTACGGGGCACCTATAATTCACCCCTCCACTTT. It encodes CASSLRGTYNSPLHF. This chain uses TRBV28 with TRBJ1-6; D is perhaps TRBD1 (5 bases). V lost 2 bases and J lost 2, with 7 bases in between. CDR3 length: 15 amino acids. Germline CDR1 and CDR2: MDHEN and SYDVKM.

This clone was recorded a few times. The chain couples TRBV4-1 to TRBJ2-1; 13 bases line up with TRBD2. The CDR3 covers 19 residues. The J segment lost 4 bases and the V segment lost 5 bases, leaving 14 bases of the junction unmatched. Germline V CDR1 and CDR2: MGHRA, YSYEKL. CDR3 sequence: CASSALTSGRALGYNEQFF. DNA for the CDR3: TGCGCCAGCAGCGCTCTTACTAGCGGGAGGGCCCTCGGGTACAATGAGCAGTTCTTC.

The V and J genes are TRBV2 and TRBJ1-1; possibly TRBD1 for D (6 bases). V lost 4 bases, J lost 1 base, and 13 bases lay in between. From germline, CDR1 is SNHLY and CDR2 FYNNEI. The CDR3 has 15 residues. CDR3 coding DNA: TGTGCCAGCAGTGCCCTAGGGGGGCAGAACACTGAAGCTTTCTTT. As protein: CASSALGGQNTEAFF.

This chain's CDR3 is CASRTSGLGNEQFF. For the CDR3, the DNA is TGTGCCAGCAGGACTAGCGGGCTCGGCAATGAGCAGTTCTTC. V and J are TRBV6-6 and TRBJ2-1, with 10 bases identical to TRBD2. Per germline, CDR1 MNHNY and CDR2 SVGAGI (reference sequence). Trimming at V came to 6 bases and at J to 6 bases, leaving 5 bases not matched to a gene. CDR3 length equals 14 residues.

This clone was seen more than once but under ten times. The V gene is TRBV10-3, the J gene TRBJ2-7; maybe TRBD2 (6 bases). The CDR3 spans 14 residues. V lost 3 bases and J 2 bases, leaving 11 bases between the germline ends. Germline CDR1 ENHRY, CDR2 SYGVKD. The CDR3 DNA reads TGTGCCATCAGTGAATCGGGACTCACCTACGAGCAGTACTTC. Protein: CAISESGLTYEQYF.

About this clone itself: The same CDR3 also results from other DNA sequences found in this sample. The chain joins TRBV5-1 to TRBJ2-1; the match to TRBD2 covers 11 bases. Trimming removed 0 bases from V and 4 bases from J; junction bases left unmatched: 0. In germline, CDR1 is SGHRS, CDR2 YFSETQ. The CDR3 loop spans 15 amino acids. The CDR3 here is CASSLVAGGYNEQFF. For the CDR3, the DNA is TGCGCCAGCAGCTTGGTAGCGGGAGGGTACAATGAGCAGTTCTTC.

The rearrangement uses TRBV5-1 and TRBJ2-6; 12 bases are shared with TRBD2. Per the germline V gene, CDR1 is SGHRS and CDR2 is YFSETQ. The CDR3 runs 20 residues. Losses at the gene ends were 1 base for V and 1 base for J; bases not matched to a gene: 9. The chain's CDR3 is CASSLWTSGIQRSGANVLTF. The CDR3 DNA reads TGCGCCAGCAGCTTGTGGACTAGCGGGATTCAGAGGTCTGGGGCCAACGTCCTGACTTTC.

On this clone: Compared with germline, one end of the junction differs, possibly owing to a read error. V is TRBV7-9 and J is TRBJ2-1; 10 nucleotides agree with TRBD2. The CDR3 is 15 amino acids. From germline, CDR1 is SEHNR and CDR2 FQNEAQ (reference sequence). The CDR3 region is CASSPLAGDYTEQFF. The CDR3 DNA sequence: TGTGCCAGCAGCCCCCTAGCGGGAGACTACACTGAGCAGTTCTTC.

This rearrangement joins TRBV9 to TRBJ2-2; a possible D gene is TRBD1 (5 bases). Germline CDR1 is SGDLS and CDR2 is YYNGEE. The V and J ends lost 4 bases and 4 bases respectively, with 8 bases between them. This CDR3 is 13 amino acids long. The CDR3: CASSTRVTGELFF. In nucleotides, the CDR3 is TGTGCCAGCAGCACCAGGGTCACCGGGGAGCTGTTTTTT.

This chain connects TRBV19 to TRBJ1-3, with D uncertain. In germline, CDR1 is LNHDA, CDR2 SQIVND (reference sequence). This CDR3 contains 16 residues. Trimming took off 3 bases at V and 0 bases at J, with 12 bases between the two ends. The DNA of the CDR3 is TGTGCCAGTAGTATGGGCGGACGCCTCTCTGGAAACACCATATATTTT. This sequence encodes CASSMGGRLSGNTIYF. The full variable domain, completed using reference TRBV19 and TRBJ1-3, is DGGITQSPKYLFRKEGQNVTLSCEQNLNHDAMYWYRQDPGQGLRLIYYSQIVNDFQKGDIAEGYSVSREKKESFPLTVTSAQKNPTAFYLCASSMGGRLSGNTIYFGEGSWLTVV.

This chain uses TRBV27 with TRBJ2-5, with a possible D match to TRBD2 (6 bases). V gave up 2 bases and J gave up 4 bases, with 8 bases separating them. Germline V gene lookup returns CDR1 MNHEY and CDR2 SMNVEV (reference sequence). The CDR3 contains 13 residues. CDR3 in amino acids: CASSLRRAETQYF. CDR3 nucleotide sequence: TGTGCCAGCAGTTTAAGGAGGGCAGAGACCCAGTACTTC.

The V gene is TRBV2, the J gene TRBJ2-7, with TRBD2 identical over 10 bases. The CDR3 spans 14 residues. V shed 7 bases, J shed 3 bases, and the junction held 6 bases outside the gene matches. CDR1 SNHLY and CDR2 FYNNEI come from the germline V gene. CDR3 in amino acids: CASTRTSGYYEQYF. The CDR3 coding sequence is TGTGCCAGCACTAGGACTAGCGGTTACTACGAGCAGTACTTC. Looking up the rest from reference TRBV2 and TRBJ2-7 gives the full variable domain: EPEVTQTPSHQVTQMGQEVILRCVPISNHLYFYWYRQILGQKVEFLVSFYNNEISEKSEIFDDQFSVERPDGSNFTLKIRSTKLEDSAMYFCASTRTSGYYEQYFGPGTRLTVT.